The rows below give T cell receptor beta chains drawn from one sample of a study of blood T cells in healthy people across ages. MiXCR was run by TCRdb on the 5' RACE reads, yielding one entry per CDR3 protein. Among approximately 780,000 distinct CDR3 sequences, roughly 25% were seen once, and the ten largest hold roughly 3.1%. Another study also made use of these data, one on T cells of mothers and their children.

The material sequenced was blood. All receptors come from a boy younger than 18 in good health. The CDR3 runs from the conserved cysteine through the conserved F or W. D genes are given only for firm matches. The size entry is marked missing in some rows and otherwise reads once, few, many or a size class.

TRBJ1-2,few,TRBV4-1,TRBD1,TGCGCCAGCAGCCGAGACAGGGGGCTCGGCTACACCTTC,CASSRDRGLGYTF
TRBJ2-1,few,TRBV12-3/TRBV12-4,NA,TGTGCCAGCCTCCCCTACGCCTACAATGAGCAGTTCTTC,CASLPYAYNEQFF
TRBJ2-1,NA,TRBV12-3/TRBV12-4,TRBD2,TGTGCCAGCAGTTCCGGGGGGGACCTCAATGAGCAGTTCTTC,CASSSGGDLNEQFF
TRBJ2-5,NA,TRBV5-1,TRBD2,TGCGCCAGCAGTCCGGACGGTAGCGGGGGGCTCCAAGAGACCCAGTACTTC,CASSPDGSGGLQETQYF
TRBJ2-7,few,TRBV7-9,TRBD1,TGTGCCAGCAGCTTAGCGGGACAGGGGGTGCAGTACTTC,CASSLAGQGVQYF
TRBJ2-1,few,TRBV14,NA,TGTGCCAGCAGCCCTCGGCCGCGTCAGGGCAATGAGCAGTTCTTC,CASSPRPRQGNEQFF
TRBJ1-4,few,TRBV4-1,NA,TGCGCCAGCAGCCAGGGAGGGTGGGTTGGAACTAATGAAAAACTGTTTTTT,CASSQGGWVGTNEKLFF
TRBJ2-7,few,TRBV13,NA,TGTGCCAGCAGCACCCGGCCAGGGGAGGGCGGCGAGCAGTACTTC,CASSTRPGEGGEQYF
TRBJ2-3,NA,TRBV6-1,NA,TGTGCCAGCAGTGAGACTTTACAAACTAGCACAGATACGCAGTATTTT,CASSETLQTSTDTQYF
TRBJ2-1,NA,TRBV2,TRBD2,TGTGCCAGCAGTCCTGACAGCGGGGTAGACTACAATGAGCAGTCCTTC,CASSPDSGVDYNEQSF
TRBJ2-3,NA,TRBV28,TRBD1,TGTGCCAGCAGTTCGCGACAGGGTCCGGTCACAGATACGCAGTATTTT,CASSSRQGPVTDTQYF
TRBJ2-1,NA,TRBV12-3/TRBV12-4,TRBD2,TGTGCCAGCAGACGGCCTAGCGGGGACTACAATGAGCAGTTCTTC,CASRRPSGDYNEQFF
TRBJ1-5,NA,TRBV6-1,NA,TGTGCCAGCCCCACGCCCCCGGCCGCACTCAATCAGCCCCAGCATTTT,CASPTPPAALNQPQHF
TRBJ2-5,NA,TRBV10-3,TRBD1,TGTGCCATCAGTAGCTCGGACAGGGAGACCCAGTACTTC,CAISSSDRETQYF
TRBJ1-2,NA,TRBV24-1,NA,TGTGCCACCAGTGACTTCGGGAACTATGGCTACACCTTC,CATSDFGNYGYTF
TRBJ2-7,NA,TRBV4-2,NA,TGTGCCAGCAGCCAACCCTCCGCAGCGGAGGTCTACGAGCAGTACTTC,CASSQPSAAEVYEQYF